This T cell receptor beta chain was obtained from a study of radiation and T cells in renal cell carcinoma (TCRdb year 2020). As for the study more broadly: Samples were obtained from a clinical trial, in which 15 Gy stereotactic body radiation therapy was delivered to primary renal cell carcinomas and nephrectomy was performed 4 weeks later. Across all 50 or so samples, several million unique CDR3 nucleotide sequences, encoding roughly 3 million unique CDR3 amino acid sequences, were identified. In total, approximately 53 samples underwent TCR beta sequencing: around 25 tumors plus 27 peripheral blood samples. On the study overall, not on this receptor specifically: No pretreatment tumor biopsies were available, so the baseline intratumoral presence of clonotypes could not be determined. In blood, the top tumor clonotypes increased from baseline to 2 weeks after radiation and then shrank by 4 weeks, which suggests a temporary expansion of tumor-resident clones. Effects of radiation dose or scheduling on the TCR repertoire could not be addressed with the single-armed trial design. Blood repertoire dynamics were not followed beyond 4 weeks after treatment.

TCR beta libraries were generated from genomic DNA with the immunoSEQ kit, following the manufacturer's recommendations. Library preparation used a first multiplex PCR with proprietary primers, then a second PCR adding unique barcodes, with bead cleanups after each round. A kit-provided positive control reaction and a negative control reaction were included in every sample batch. The final libraries underwent checking on an Agilent 4200 TapeStation D1000 ScreenTape, volumetric pooling, and quantification by qPCR. Sequencing was performed on an Illumina NextSeq500 using a MidOutput 150-cycle cartridge, with 156 Read1 cycles, 15 Index1 cycles, and the kit custom primers. The pooled library was loaded at roughly 0.96 pM, with a roughly 18% PhiX control spiked in. The study's own analysis went as follows. Vendor-processed data were analyzed in R, with a clonotype defined as all T cells sharing the same CDR3 nucleotide sequence. In the clone abundance analyses, frequencies were normalized to the 10,000 most abundant clones in each sample. Before analysis, public T cell clones were removed, and these numbered fewer than six per sample on average. A difference in abundance of at least 32-fold between compartments was used to define tumor-enriched and baseline blood-enriched clonotypes. A beta-binomial differential abundance model was applied to find clonotypes that expanded or contracted between blood time points. Tumor-blood repertoire similarity was measured with the Baroni-Urbani and Buser coefficient, and group comparisons used two-tailed Wilcoxon tests in R. As stored in TCRdb, this immuneACCESS dataset retains in-frame rearrangements with V and J assigned. A fraction of the clones does not appear; measured against another copy, unresolved V genes explain less than half of the discrepancy, and the remainder lacks a known reason. Clonal size and the V and J genes are those of that table, whereas D and trimming came from the DNA. The sample contains about 130,000 clones, 88% of them found a single time. The ten largest clones represent nearly 6% of the sample.

From its cysteine to its phenylalanine, the CDR3 spans 14 amino acids. The read is trimmed to its CDR3 DNA, 42 bases read in frame from base 1. V is shortened by 5 bases, J by 3 bases, and the region joining them spans 10 bases. CDR1 and CDR2 (LNHDA, SQIVND) derive from the germline V gene (reference sequence). In light of the paper, this sample's time point label describes: blood 2 weeks post-SBRT. The treatment or condition label of this sample denotes: 15 Gy SBRT to primary tumor, nephrectomy 4 weeks later. To follow tumor-enriched clonotypes, peripheral blood was collected serially from radiation-treated patients at baseline and again at 2 weeks and 4 weeks after SBRT. Every patient's renal cell carcinoma showed clear cell pathology. Genomic DNA for TCR sequencing was prepared using the QIAamp DNA Blood Mini Kit (Qiagen). Only samples passing all quality control checks were included in the analyses.

Points on this clone: Its antigen is currently not known. No much larger clone is present one base from it, and per-base qualities are unavailable.

The origin of this receptor is a woman in her 70s with renal cell carcinoma. The V and J genes are TRBV19 and TRBJ2-2; the D gene cannot be named for sure. Specimen: blood, collected from a patient whose treatment included radiotherapy and nephrectomy. In nucleotides, the sequence is TGTGCCAGTAGTCCTCGTGCAGACACCGGGGAGCTGTTTTTT. This codes for CASSPRADTGELFF. Full variable domain (CDR3 extended with the reference TRBV19 and TRBJ2-2 proteins): DGGITQSPKYLFRKEGQNVTLSCEQNLNHDAMYWYRQDPGQGLRLIYYSQIVNDFQKGDIAEGYSVSREKKESFPLTVTSAQKNPTAFYLCASSPRADTGELFFGEGSRLTVL.